A single sample gave rise to the 32 T cell receptor beta chains below, sequenced in a study of T-cell memory formation after mild COVID-19 (dated by TCRdb to the early 2020s). Receptor amplification or capture employed 5' RACE. Sequencing instrument: Illumina NovaSeq 6000. TCRdb redid the processing of the public reads, applying fastp at Q25 and MiXCR, and retained in-frame beta chains. Merged by CDR3 protein, the rows form single entries marked with the most common genes and DNA. The sample contains just over 200,000 distinct CDR3 sequences, around 8.8% of them found a single time. The ten largest account for 3.5% of the sample. Specimen: PBMCs or a T cell subset sorted from them (not recorded which). All receptors come from a man between 18 and 29 years old who had mild COVID-19 (a few samples of this study predate the infection). The sample titles of this study are shuffled in the database, so cell type and time point are left out; the donor was told from shared clones.

This clonotype has just a few counts. The V gene is TRBV3-1, the J gene TRBJ2-7, with 8 bases aligning to TRBD2. CDR1 and CDR2 from the germline V gene are LGHDT and YNNKEL (reference sequence). This CDR3 contains 15 residues. Trimming cost V 0 bases and J 4 bases; bases outside gene matches: 5. The CDR3 region has the DNA TGTGCCAGCAGCCAAGATGGGAGCGGGAGATACGAGCAGTACTTC. Its protein is CASSQDGSGRYEQYF.

The J gene is TRBJ1-2, the V gene TRBV7-9; 7 bases fit TRBD1. Germline-derived CDR1 and CDR2 are SEHNR and FQNEAQ (reference sequence). The CDR3 is 15 amino acids. V trimming: 5 bases; J trimming: 0 bases; junction bases outside the gene matches: 6. CDR3 nucleotide sequence: TGTGCCAGCAGCCCCGTCCAGGGGGCTAACTATGGCTACACCTTC. Its translation is CASSPVQGANYGYTF.

The chain combines TRBV10-3 with TRBJ2-1; the D is unclear. V was cut by 4 bases and J by 4 bases, with 11 bases left in between. Germline CDR1 reads ENHRY; CDR2 reads SYGVKD. CDR3 length: 14 residues. The CDR3 DNA reads TGTGCCATCAGTGGGTCCCACTTATACAATGAGCAGTTCTTC. Amino acids: CAISGSHLYNEQFF.

V and J are TRBV12-3 or TRBV12-4 and TRBJ1-4; the D gene is possibly TRBD1 (6 bases). V lost 5 bases and J 3 bases, leaving 19 bases between the germline ends. This CDR3 contains 17 residues. CDR3 coding DNA: TGTGCCAGCAGTGCTAACTATCAGGGGCGGTCTAATGAAAAACTGTTTTTT. Its translation is CASSANYQGRSNEKLFF.

There are many counts of this clonotype. The gene calls are TRBV30 and TRBJ1-6; D call uncertain. The V gene's germline CDR1 is GTSNPN and CDR2 SVGIG (reference sequence). V was trimmed by 5 bases and J by 7 bases, leaving 12 bases between them. The CDR3 contains 13 residues. CDR3 sequence reads: CAWEGQPNSPLHF. DNA for the CDR3: TGTGCCTGGGAAGGGCAGCCCAATTCACCCCTCCACTTT.

This clonotype was detected a few times. This chain uses TRBV6-6 with TRBJ1-1, with D perhaps matching TRBD1 (6 bases). CDR1 MNHNY and CDR2 SVGAGI come from the germline V gene (reference sequence). Trimming left V 2 bases short and J 5 bases short, with 21 bases between. CDR3 length: 17 amino acids. CDR3: CASSYPPQGWGRTEAFF. CDR3 sequence (DNA): TGTGCCAGCAGTTACCCACCACAGGGCTGGGGGAGGACTGAAGCTTTCTTT.

This clonotype was seen only a few times. The chain joins TRBV5-1 to TRBJ1-2, with D tentatively TRBD1 (6 bases). The germline gives CDR1 SGHRS, CDR2 YFSETQ. The CDR3 has 14 amino acids. The germline V and J ends were trimmed by 4 bases and 2 bases, with 12 bases remaining between them. CDR3: CASSPEGGNYGYTF. The CDR3 DNA is TGCGCCAGCAGCCCCGAGGGGGGGAACTATGGCTACACCTTC.

This clonotype was seen a handful of times. The J gene is TRBJ2-2, the V gene TRBV27, with D perhaps matching TRBD1 or TRBD2 (6 bases each). CDR3 size: 17 residues. The germline V gene has CDR1 MNHEY and CDR2 SMNVEV (reference sequence). V was shortened by 8 bases and J by 1 base, with 20 bases between the two germline ends. CDR3 in amino acids: CASRPPGAVWNTGELFF. In DNA, the CDR3 is TGTGCCAGCCGACCTCCGGGGGCAGTGTGGAACACCGGGGAGCTGTTTTTT.

This clonotype was detected many times. The chain combines TRBV20-1 with TRBJ2-1; D gene uncertain. Trimming stripped 4 bases from V and 7 bases from J, with 5 bases between. The CDR3 sequence is 10 residues long. The germline V gene encodes CDR1 DFQATT and CDR2 SNEGSKA (reference sequence). The CDR3 coding sequence is TGCAGTGCTAAAGTTAATGAGCAGTTCTTC. Amino acid sequence: CSAKVNEQFF.

V gene TRBV12-3 or TRBV12-4 combines with J gene TRBJ1-2; no firm D call. The V gene lost 6 bases and the J gene lost 2 bases, with 16 bases spanning the gap. This CDR3 comprises 15 residues. As DNA, the CDR3 is TGTGCCAGCAGCACCCACAGCGTACCAAACTATGGCTACACCTTC. Translating it yields CASSTHSVPNYGYTF.

This chain uses TRBV20-1 with TRBJ1-3; D might be TRBD1 (5 bases). Germline values: CDR1 DFQATT, CDR2 SNEGSKA (reference sequence). The CDR3 length is 16 residues. Deletions cut 1 base from V and 5 bases from J, with 18 bases between. The CDR3 sequence is CSARGLGDSDRNTIYF. The CDR3 region has the DNA TGCAGTGCTAGAGGCTTGGGGGACTCTGATAGAAACACCATATATTTT.

In this sample, this clonotype turned up a few times. The chain uses TRBV4-3 and TRBJ2-5; D is ambiguous. This CDR3 spans 13 amino acids. Per the germline V gene, CDR1 is LGHNA and CDR2 is YSLEER. Deletions cut 1 base from V and 5 bases from J, with 8 bases between. The DNA of the CDR3 is TGCGCCAGCAGCCAAGCCCTCGGGGAGACCCAGTACTTC. Translated, it gives CASSQALGETQYF.

This clonotype has more than one count but fewer than ten. This chain joins TRBV29-1 and TRBJ1-3; D is possibly TRBD1 (6 bases). Germline loops: CDR1 SQVTM, CDR2 ANQGSEA. Trimming left V 6 bases short and J 2 bases short, with 17 bases between. The CDR3 spans 15 residues. The CDR3 here is CSVVRRDKTGNTIYF. CDR3 nucleotide sequence: TGCAGCGTCGTCCGCCGGGACAAGACTGGAAACACCATATATTTT.

The chain has TRBV20-1 and TRBJ1-5; tentatively, D is TRBD1 (5 bases). Per the germline V gene, CDR1 is DFQATT and CDR2 is SNEGSKA (reference sequence). Between the trimmed V and J ends, which lost 6 bases and 7 bases, there was a span of 19 bases. This CDR3 region has 14 residues. CDR3 amino acids: CSATPTTGRQPQHF. The CDR3 nucleotides read TGCAGTGCAACGCCAACAACAGGCCGGCAGCCCCAGCATTTT.

The rearrangement links TRBV24-1 to TRBJ2-5; the match to TRBD2 covers 9 bases. Losses at the gene ends were 8 bases for V and 1 base for J; bases not matched to a gene: 7. The CDR3 is 15 amino acids. CDR1 is KGHDR, CDR2 SFDVKD, per germline. The CDR3 DNA reads as TGTGCCACCACTGGGACTAGCCGATTCCAAGAGACCCAGTACTTC. This translates into CATTGTSRFQETQYF.

CDR3: CASSRGLREAKNIQYF. The CDR3 coding sequence is TGTGCCAGCAGCCGGGGGTTGCGGGAGGCCAAAAACATTCAGTACTTC. The chain joins TRBV7-8 to TRBJ2-4, with TRBD2 matching 7 bases. V shed 5 bases and J 1 base; nucleotides not matched to a gene: 8. The germline CDR1 and CDR2 sequences are SGHVS and FQNEAQ. The CDR3 runs to 16 residues.

This clonotype was seen a handful of times. V usage is TRBV24-1 and J usage is TRBJ2-2; 10 bases fit TRBD1. Germline values: CDR1 KGHDR, CDR2 SFDVKD. The CDR3 has 16 residues. V dropped 4 bases and J dropped 7; count of bases not matched to a gene: 8. CDR3 bases: TGTGCCACCAGTGAGCCGGGACAGGGGAGGAACGGGGAGCTGTTTTTT. Amino acids: CATSEPGQGRNGELFF.

This chain links TRBV20-1 with TRBJ2-3; no firm D call. The CDR3 totals 14 residues. V lost 2 bases to trimming and J lost 2 bases, with 11 bases between them. The germline V gene has CDR1 DFQATT and CDR2 SNEGSKA (reference sequence). The CDR3, as DNA: TGCAGTGCTAGACGTCCTACCCACACAGATACGCAGTATTTT. Its protein is CSARRPTHTDTQYF.

The chain uses TRBV9 and TRBJ2-1; 7 bases match TRBD2. The CDR3 covers 16 residues. Germline CDR1 SGDLS, CDR2 YYNGEE. V lost 7 bases, J lost 4 bases, and 14 bases stayed unmatched. CDR3 sequence: CASRSSGLAVYNEQFF. The CDR3 nucleotides read TGTGCCAGCCGGTCCTCCGGGCTAGCGGTTTACAATGAGCAGTTCTTC.

This clonotype was found once. This may be a read error: a much more frequent sequence differs by one nucleotide. This sequence joins TRBV5-4 and TRBJ1-2, with 9 bases lining up with TRBD1. The germline V gene has CDR1 SGHNT and CDR2 YYREEE (reference sequence). This CDR3 region has 14 residues. The CDR3 spells CAISLGTGPSGYTF. In DNA, the CDR3 is TGTGCCATCAGCTTAGGGACAGGGCCCTCTGGCTACACCTTC.

This clonotype was seen at least ten times. The genes are TRBV7-3 and TRBJ2-1, with 7 bases lining up with TRBD1. V shed 4 bases and J 9 bases; nucleotides not matched to a gene: 6. CDR1 is SGHTA, CDR2 FQGTGA, per germline. The CDR3 is 13 residues long. This CDR3 is CASSYAGGGEQFF. CDR3 nucleotide sequence: TGTGCCAGCAGCTATGCAGGGGGTGGTGAGCAGTTCTTC.

DNA of the CDR3: TGTGCCAGCAGTGACCGGGACAAAACAGATACGCAGTATTTT. It yields the protein CASSDRDKTDTQYF. The chain is built from TRBV12-3 or TRBV12-4 and TRBJ2-3, with D perhaps matching TRBD1 (6 bases). V shed 5 bases and J shed 3 bases, with 12 bases lying between them. This CDR3 is 14 amino acids long.

This clonotype was counted at least ten times. The chain has TRBV4-2 and TRBJ2-5; tentatively, D is TRBD2 (5 bases). Germline V gene data show CDR1 as LGHNA and CDR2 as YNFKEQ. The CDR3 spans 15 residues. Trimming took 1 base from V and 2 from J, leaving 11 bases between them. CDR3 amino acids: CASSQGTTTQETQYF. DNA for the CDR3: TGTGCCAGCAGCCAAGGGACGACTACACAAGAGACCCAGTACTTC.

This clonotype was seen many times. The chain recombines TRBV11-2 with TRBJ1-1; no definite D call. There are 14 residues in the CDR3. In germline, CDR1 is SGHAT, CDR2 FQNNGV. V lost 8 bases and J lost 1, with 14 bases in between. The CDR3 coding sequence is TGTGCCAGCGTCTCGGGCAGGAGGAACACTGAAGCTTTCTTT. Encoded protein: CASVSGRRNTEAFF.

The chain employs TRBV20-1 and TRBJ2-7, with 10 bases fitting TRBD2. Germline V CDR1 and CDR2: DFQATT, SNEGSKA (reference sequence). This CDR3 contains 14 residues. The junction had 5 bases not matched to a gene; V was cut back by 3 bases and J by 3 bases. CDR3 sequence (DNA): TGCAGTGCTAGTGGACTAGCGGAAAGCTACGAGCAGTACTTC. Translation gives CSASGLAESYEQYF.

This rearrangement joins TRBV20-1 to TRBJ1-4, with 7 nucleotides matching TRBD1. Germline CDR1 DFQATT, CDR2 SNEGSKA (reference sequence). CDR3 size: 14 residues. The junction had 7 bases not matched to a gene; V was cut back by 6 bases and J by 3 bases. The CDR3 region is CSARTGTANEKLFF. The CDR3 DNA reads TGCAGTGCCAGAACCGGGACAGCTAATGAAAAACTGTTTTTT.

The rearrangement links TRBV15 to TRBJ2-1; D is ambiguous. Trimming removed 0 bases at V and 0 bases at J, with 12 bases between. The germline gives CDR1 LNHNV, CDR2 YYDKDF (reference sequence). The CDR3 has 17 amino acids. CDR3 in DNA: TGTGCCACCAGCAGAGATACGGCCCTGAGCTCCTACAATGAGCAGTTCTTC. Protein sequence: CATSRDTALSSYNEQFF.

The chain is built from TRBV20-1 and TRBJ2-1; 11 nucleotides align to TRBD2. Germline values: CDR1 DFQATT, CDR2 SNEGSKA (reference sequence). The CDR3 is 15 residues long. The trim removed 3 bases at V and 8 bases at J, leaving 9 bases unmatched. CDR3 residues: CSARNSGGAGDEQFF. For the CDR3, the DNA is TGCAGTGCTAGGAATAGCGGGGGGGCCGGTGATGAGCAGTTCTTC.

The table lists this clonotype with many counts. The V and J genes are TRBV10-3 and TRBJ1-2, with 9 bases lining up with TRBD1. Trimming cost V 3 bases and J 8 bases; bases outside gene matches: 7. The CDR3 consists of 14 residues. Germline CDR1 ENHRY, CDR2 SYGVKD. The CDR3 loop reads CAISDEGTGRGYTF. The DNA of the CDR3 is TGTGCCATCAGTGATGAGGGGACAGGGAGAGGCTACACCTTC.

This clonotype was found many times. V is TRBV4-2 and J is TRBJ2-3; 7 positions agree with TRBD2. The germline V gene has CDR1 LGHNA and CDR2 YNFKEQ. The length of the CDR3 is 15 residues. V lost 2 bases and J lost 5; bases outside the gene matches: 7. In DNA form, the CDR3 reads TGTGCCAGCAGCCAACCAGGACTAGGGGAAGATACGCAGTATTTT. Its protein product is CASSQPGLGEDTQYF.

This chain uses TRBV6-5 with TRBJ1-1; TRBD1 matches at 7 bases. The V gene's germline CDR1 is MNHEY and CDR2 SVGAGI. The trim removed 9 bases at V and 1 base at J, leaving 8 bases unmatched. The CDR3 consists of 14 residues. This CDR3 is CARVPRDRNTEAFF. CDR3 sequence (DNA): TGTGCCAGGGTGCCCCGGGACAGGAACACTGAAGCTTTCTTT.

V usage is TRBV3-1 and J usage is TRBJ2-3; D remains unclear. The V end lost 4 bases, the J end lost 7 bases, and 12 bases lay between the germline ends. CDR1 is LGHDT and CDR2 is YNNKEL in the germline V gene (reference sequence). This CDR3 comprises 13 residues. The CDR3 DNA reads TGTGCCAGCAGCCCGAAGCTGTCCCATACGCAGTATTTT. Translating gives CASSPKLSHTQYF.